This T cell receptor (beta chain) was sequenced during a study of blood T cell repertoires in COVID-19. As for the study in general: The samples span acute and convalescent COVID-19 from the United States, Italy and Spain.

The germline V gene has CDR1 LNHDA and CDR2 SQIVND (reference sequence). The J segment lost 6 bases and the V segment lost 0 bases, leaving 7 bases of the junction unmatched. This CDR3 comprises 16 residues. The data were produced by immunoSEQ multiplex PCR, yet TCRdb's version contains in-frame clones alone and is incomplete. Of approximately 50,000 clones in the sample, 80% to 95% were seen once. Source material: peripheral blood. The rearrangement joins TRBV19 to TRBJ2-1, with 8 bases that match TRBD2. This receptor was identified in a middle-aged man with active COVID-19. Here the CDR3 DNA reads TGTGCCAGTAGTATAGATCGGGGACTAGGGTTCAATGAGCAGTTCTTC. This sequence encodes CASSIDRGLGFNEQFF.